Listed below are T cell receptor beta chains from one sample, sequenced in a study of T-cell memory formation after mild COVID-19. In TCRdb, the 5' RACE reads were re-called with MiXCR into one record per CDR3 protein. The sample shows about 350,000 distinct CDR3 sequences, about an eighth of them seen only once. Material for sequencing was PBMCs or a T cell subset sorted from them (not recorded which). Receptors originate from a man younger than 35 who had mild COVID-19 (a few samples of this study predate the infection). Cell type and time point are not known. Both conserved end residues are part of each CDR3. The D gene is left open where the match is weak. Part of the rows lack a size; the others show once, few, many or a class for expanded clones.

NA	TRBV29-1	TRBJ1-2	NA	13	TGCAGCGTTGAAGGAGGAGACCACTATGGCTACACCTTC	CSVEGGDHYGYTF
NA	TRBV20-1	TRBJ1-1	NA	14	TGCAGTGCTAGAGATTTAGGGGTTGACACTGAAGCTTTCTTT	CSARDLGVDTEAFF
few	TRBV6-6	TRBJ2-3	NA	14	TGTGCCAGCAGTTACTGGACAGACACAGATACGCAGTATTTT	CASSYWTDTDTQYF
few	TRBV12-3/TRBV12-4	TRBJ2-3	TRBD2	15	TGTGCCAGCAGTTTGCGACGGGGGGGGTCAGATACGCAGTATTTT	CASSLRRGGSDTQYF
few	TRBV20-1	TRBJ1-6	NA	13	TGCAGTGCTAGGATATCCCGGGAATCACCCCTCCACTTT	CSARISRESPLHF
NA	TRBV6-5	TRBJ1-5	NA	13	TGTGCCAGCAGTTACTCCGGGTTCCAGCCCCAGCATTTT	CASSYSGFQPQHF
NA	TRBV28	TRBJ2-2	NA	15	TGTGCCAGCAGTTTTCGCGGGGTTAAATCCGGGGAGCTGTTTTTT	CASSFRGVKSGELFF
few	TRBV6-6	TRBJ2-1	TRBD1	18	TGTGCCAGCAGTTACGGGACAGGGTCCCTTAGCTCCTACAATGAGCAGTTCTTC	CASSYGTGSLSSYNEQFF
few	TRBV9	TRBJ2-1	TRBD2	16	TGTGCCAGCAGCTTACAAGCGGGGGGCCCCTACAATGAGCAGTTCTTC	CASSLQAGGPYNEQFF
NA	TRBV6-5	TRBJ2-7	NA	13	TGTGCCAGCAGTAGAGCAGAATCCTACGAGCAGTACTTC	CASSRAESYEQYF
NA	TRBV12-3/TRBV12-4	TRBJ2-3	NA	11	TGTGCCAGCAGGAGGACCGCCGTCAGGTATTTT	CASRRTAVRYF
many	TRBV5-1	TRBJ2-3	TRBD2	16	TGCGCCAGCAACCTTAGAGGCGGGGGGGCCACAGATACGCAGTATTTT	CASNLRGGGATDTQYF
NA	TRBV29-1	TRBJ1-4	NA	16	TGCAGCGTTACGGGCCGACTATCCACAACTAATGAAAAACTGTTTTTT	CSVTGRLSTTNEKLFF
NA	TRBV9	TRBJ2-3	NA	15	TGTGCCAGCAGCGTAGAGGACAAGAGCCCAGATACGCAGTATTTT	CASSVEDKSPDTQYF
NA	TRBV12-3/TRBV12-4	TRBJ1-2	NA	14	TGTGCCAGCAGTTTCTACCAAGCCTCCTATGGCTACACCTTC	CASSFYQASYGYTF
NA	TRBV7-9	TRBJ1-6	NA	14	TGTGCCAGCAGCCCGGGACCCCAGCATTCACCCCTCCACTTT	CASSPGPQHSPLHF
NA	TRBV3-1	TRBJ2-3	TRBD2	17	TGTGCCAGCAGCCAAGCTACTAGCGGGGGAATCACAGATACGCAGTATTTT	CASSQATSGGITDTQYF
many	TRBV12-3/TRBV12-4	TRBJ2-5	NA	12	TGTGCCAGCCAGGGGCACCAAGAGACCCAGTACTTC	CASQGHQETQYF
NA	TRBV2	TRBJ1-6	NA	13	TGTGCCAGCAGTGATCTCAACGAGGTCACCCTCCACTTT	CASSDLNEVTLHF
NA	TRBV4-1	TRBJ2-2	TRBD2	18	TGCGCCAGCAGCCAAGCCTTCCGGGGGGGCCGGGCAAGCGGGGAGCTGTTTTTT	CASSQAFRGGRASGELFF
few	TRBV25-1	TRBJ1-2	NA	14	TGTGCCAGCAGTCCTCTAACTGGGGTCCATGGCTACACCTTC	CASSPLTGVHGYTF
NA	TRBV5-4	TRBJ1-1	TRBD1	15	TGTGCCAGCAGCTCCCTGGCAGGGGGATACACTCAAGCTTTCTTT	CASSSLAGGYTQAFF
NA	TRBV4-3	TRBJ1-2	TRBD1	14	TGCGCCAGCAGCCAAGATACAGGGGGCGATGGCTACACCTTC	CASSQDTGGDGYTF
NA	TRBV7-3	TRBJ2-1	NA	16	TGTGCCAGCAGCTTAATTCGCGCCTGGCCCTACAATGAGCAGTTCTTC	CASSLIRAWPYNEQFF
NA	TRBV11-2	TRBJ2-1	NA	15	TGTGCCAGCAGCTTAGCGGGGGCAGCCTACAATGAGCAGTTCTTC	CASSLAGAAYNEQFF
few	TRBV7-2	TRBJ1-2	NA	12	TGTGCCAGCAGCTTCAATCGGGATGGCTACACCTTC	CASSFNRDGYTF
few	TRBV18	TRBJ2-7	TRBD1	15	TGTGCCAGCTCAACAAGCCGGGACAGGCCCTACGAGCAGTACTTC	CASSTSRDRPYEQYF